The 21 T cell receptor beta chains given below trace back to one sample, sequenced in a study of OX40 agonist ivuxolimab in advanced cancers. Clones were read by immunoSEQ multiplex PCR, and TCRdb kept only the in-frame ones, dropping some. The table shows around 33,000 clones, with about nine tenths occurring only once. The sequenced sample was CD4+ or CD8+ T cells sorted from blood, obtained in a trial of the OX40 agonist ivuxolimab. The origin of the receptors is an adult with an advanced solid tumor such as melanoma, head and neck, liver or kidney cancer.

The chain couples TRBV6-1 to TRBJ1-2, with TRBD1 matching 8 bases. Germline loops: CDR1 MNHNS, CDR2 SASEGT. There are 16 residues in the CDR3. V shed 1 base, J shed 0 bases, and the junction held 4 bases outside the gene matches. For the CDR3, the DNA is TGTGCCAGCAGTGAAGGACAGGGGCTTTCTAACTATGGCTACACCTTC. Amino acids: CASSEGQGLSNYGYTF.

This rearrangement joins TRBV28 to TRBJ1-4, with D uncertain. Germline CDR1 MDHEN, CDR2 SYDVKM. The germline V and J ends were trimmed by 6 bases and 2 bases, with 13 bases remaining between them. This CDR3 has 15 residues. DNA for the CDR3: TGTGCCAGCAGCTCCTCCGGAGCTACTAATGAAAAACTGTTTTTT. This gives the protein CASSSSGATNEKLFF.

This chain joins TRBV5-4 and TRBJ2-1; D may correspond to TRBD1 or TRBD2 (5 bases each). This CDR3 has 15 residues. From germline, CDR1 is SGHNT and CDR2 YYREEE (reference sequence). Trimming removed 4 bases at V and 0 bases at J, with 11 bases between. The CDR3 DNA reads TGTGCCAGCAGCCGGGACGTTAGCTCCTACAATGAGCAGTTCTTC. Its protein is CASSRDVSSYNEQFF.

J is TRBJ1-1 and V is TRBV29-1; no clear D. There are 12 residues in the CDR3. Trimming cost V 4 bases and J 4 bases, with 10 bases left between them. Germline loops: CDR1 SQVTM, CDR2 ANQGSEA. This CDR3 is CSVAWGGTEAFF. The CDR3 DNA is TGCAGCGTTGCGTGGGGTGGCACTGAAGCTTTCTTT.

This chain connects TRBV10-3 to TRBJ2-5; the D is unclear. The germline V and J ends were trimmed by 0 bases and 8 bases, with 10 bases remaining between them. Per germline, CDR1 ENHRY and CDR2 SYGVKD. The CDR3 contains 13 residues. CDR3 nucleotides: TGTGCCATCAGTGAGTCTTTCGAAGGTACCCAGTACTTC. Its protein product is CAISESFEGTQYF.

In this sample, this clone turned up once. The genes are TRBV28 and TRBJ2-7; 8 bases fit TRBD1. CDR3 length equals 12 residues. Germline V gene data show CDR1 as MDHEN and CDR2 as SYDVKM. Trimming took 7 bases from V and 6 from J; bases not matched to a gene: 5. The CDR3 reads CASTETGAEQYF. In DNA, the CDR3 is TGTGCCAGCACCGAGACAGGGGCCGAGCAGTACTTC. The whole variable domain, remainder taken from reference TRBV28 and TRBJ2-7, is DVKVTQSSRYLVKRTGEKVFLECVQDMDHENMFWYRQDPGLGLRLIYFSYDVKMKEKGDIPEGYSVSREKKERFSLILESASTNQTSMYLCASTETGAEQYFGPGTRLTVT.

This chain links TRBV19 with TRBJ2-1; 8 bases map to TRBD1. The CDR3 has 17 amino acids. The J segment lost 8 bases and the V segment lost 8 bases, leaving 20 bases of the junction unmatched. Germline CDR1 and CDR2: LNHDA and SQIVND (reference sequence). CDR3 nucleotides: TGTGCCAGTGTCGAATCTCGCAGGGGGCGCGGGATAGATGAGCAGTTCTTC. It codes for CASVESRRGRGIDEQFF.

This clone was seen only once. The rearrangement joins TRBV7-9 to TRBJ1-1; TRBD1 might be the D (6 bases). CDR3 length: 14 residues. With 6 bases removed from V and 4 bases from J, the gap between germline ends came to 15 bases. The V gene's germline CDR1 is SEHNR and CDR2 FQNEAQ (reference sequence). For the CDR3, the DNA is TGTGCCAGCAGGCTAGACAGGAGGGGCACTGAAGCTTTCTTT. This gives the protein CASRLDRRGTEAFF.

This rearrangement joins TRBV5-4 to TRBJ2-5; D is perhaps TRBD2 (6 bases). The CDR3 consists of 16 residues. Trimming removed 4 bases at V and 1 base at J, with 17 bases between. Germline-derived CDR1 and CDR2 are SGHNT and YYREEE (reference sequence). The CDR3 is CASSPTLLGGQETQYF. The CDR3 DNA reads TGTGCCAGCAGCCCAACACTTCTGGGGGGCCAAGAGACCCAGTACTTC.

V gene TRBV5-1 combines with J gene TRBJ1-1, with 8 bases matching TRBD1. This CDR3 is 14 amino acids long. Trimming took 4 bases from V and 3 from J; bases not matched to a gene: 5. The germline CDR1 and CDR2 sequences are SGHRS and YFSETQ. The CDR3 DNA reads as TGCGCCAGCAGCAAACGACAGGGGTACACTGAAGCTTTCTTT. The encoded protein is CASSKRQGYTEAFF.

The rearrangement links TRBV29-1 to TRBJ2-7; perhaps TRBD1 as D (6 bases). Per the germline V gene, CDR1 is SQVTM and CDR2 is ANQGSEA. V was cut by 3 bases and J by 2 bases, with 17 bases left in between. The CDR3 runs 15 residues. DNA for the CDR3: TGCAGCGTTGATGGGGTAGGGGGTTCGGCCTACGAGCAGTACTTC. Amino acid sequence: CSVDGVGGSAYEQYF.

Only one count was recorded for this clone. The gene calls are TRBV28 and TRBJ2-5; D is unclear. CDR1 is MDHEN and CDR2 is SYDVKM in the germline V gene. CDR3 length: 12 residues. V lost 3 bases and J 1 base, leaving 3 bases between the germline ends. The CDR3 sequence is CASSLGQETQYF. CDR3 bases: TGTGCCAGCAGTTTGGGCCAAGAGACCCAGTACTTC.

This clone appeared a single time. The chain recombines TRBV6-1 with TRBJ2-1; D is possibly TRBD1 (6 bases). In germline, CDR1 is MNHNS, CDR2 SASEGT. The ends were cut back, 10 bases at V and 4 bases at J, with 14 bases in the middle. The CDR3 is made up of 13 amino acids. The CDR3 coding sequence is TGTGCCATACAGGGCCCTTCTTACAATGAGCAGTTCTTC. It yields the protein CAIQGPSYNEQFF.

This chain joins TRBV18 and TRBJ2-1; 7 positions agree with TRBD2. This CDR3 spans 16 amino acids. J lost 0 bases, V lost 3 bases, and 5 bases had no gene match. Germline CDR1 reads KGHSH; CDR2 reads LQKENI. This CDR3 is CASSPGLDLSYNEQFF. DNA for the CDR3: TGTGCCAGCTCACCCGGACTAGACCTCTCCTACAATGAGCAGTTCTTC.

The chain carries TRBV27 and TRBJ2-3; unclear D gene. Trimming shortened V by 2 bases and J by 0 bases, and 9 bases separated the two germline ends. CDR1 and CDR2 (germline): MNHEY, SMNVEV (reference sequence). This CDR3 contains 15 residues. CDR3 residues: CASSLQDPSTDTQYF. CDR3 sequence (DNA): TGTGCCAGCAGTTTACAGGACCCTAGCACAGATACGCAGTATTTT.

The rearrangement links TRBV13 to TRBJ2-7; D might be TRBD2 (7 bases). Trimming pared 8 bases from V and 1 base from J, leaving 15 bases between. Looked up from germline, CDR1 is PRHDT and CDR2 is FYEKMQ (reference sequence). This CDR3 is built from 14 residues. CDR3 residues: CASSGGLSSYEQYF. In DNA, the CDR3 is TGTGCCAGCTCGGGGGGCCTAAGTTCCTACGAGCAGTACTTC.

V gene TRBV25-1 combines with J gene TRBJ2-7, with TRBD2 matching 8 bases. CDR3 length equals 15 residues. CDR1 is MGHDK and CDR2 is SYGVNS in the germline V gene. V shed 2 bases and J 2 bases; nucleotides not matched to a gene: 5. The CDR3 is CASSERAGGTYEQYF. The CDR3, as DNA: TGTGCCAGCAGTGAACGGGCGGGAGGAACCTACGAGCAGTACTTC.

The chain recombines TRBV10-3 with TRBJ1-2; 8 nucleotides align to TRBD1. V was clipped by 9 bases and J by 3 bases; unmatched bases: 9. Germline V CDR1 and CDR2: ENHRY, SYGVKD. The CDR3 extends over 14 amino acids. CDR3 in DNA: TGTGCCATTAATACAGGGGGACTAGACTATGGCTACACCTTC. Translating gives CAINTGGLDYGYTF.

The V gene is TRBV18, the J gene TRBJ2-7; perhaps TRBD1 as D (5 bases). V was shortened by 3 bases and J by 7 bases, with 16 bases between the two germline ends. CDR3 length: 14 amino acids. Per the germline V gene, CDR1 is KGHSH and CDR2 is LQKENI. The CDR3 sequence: CASSPGAGMREQYF. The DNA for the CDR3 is TGTGCCAGCTCACCCGGCGCAGGGATGCGGGAGCAGTACTTC.

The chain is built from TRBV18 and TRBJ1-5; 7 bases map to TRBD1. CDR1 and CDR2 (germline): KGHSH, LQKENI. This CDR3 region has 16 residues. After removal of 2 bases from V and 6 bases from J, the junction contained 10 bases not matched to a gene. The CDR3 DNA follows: TGTGCCAGCTCACCAAATGAGAGGGGGCGAGGTCAGCCCCAGCATTTT. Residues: CASSPNERGRGQPQHF.

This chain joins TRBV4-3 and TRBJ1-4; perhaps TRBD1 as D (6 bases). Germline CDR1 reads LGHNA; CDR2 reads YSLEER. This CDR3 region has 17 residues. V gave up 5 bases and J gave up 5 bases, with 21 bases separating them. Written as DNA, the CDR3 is TGCGCCAGCAGCGCGGGGGCGCATGCAACATTAAATGAAAAACTGTTTTTT. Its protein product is CASSAGAHATLNEKLFF.